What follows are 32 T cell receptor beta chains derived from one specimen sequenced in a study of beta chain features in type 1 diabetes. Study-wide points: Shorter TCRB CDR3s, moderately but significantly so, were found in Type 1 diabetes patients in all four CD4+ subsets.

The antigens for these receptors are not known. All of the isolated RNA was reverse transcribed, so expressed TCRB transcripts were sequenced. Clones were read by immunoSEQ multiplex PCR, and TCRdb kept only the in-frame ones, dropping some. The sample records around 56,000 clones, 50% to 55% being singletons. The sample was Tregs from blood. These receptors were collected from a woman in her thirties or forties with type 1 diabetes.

The CDR3 nucleotides are TGCAGCGTGAGACAGGGGAGGAATTCACCCCTCCACTTT. It translates to CSVRQGRNSPLHF. The chain couples TRBV29-1 to TRBJ1-6; 8 nucleotides line up with TRBD1. The J segment lost 7 bases and the V segment lost 6 bases, leaving 5 bases of the junction unmatched. From germline, CDR1 is SQVTM and CDR2 ANQGSEA. The CDR3 sequence is 13 residues long.

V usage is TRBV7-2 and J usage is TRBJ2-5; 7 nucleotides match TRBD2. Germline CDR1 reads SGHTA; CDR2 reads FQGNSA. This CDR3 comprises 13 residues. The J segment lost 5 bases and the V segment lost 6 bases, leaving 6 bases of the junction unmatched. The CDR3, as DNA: TGTGCCAGCAGATTGGGGGGAGGGGAGACCCAGTACTTC. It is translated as CASRLGGGETQYF.

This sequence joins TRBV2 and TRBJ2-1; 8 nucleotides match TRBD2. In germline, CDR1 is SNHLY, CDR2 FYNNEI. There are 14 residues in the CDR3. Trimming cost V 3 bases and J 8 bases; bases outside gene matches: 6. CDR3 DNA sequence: TGTGCCAGCAGTGATTTAGCGGGATGGCATGAGCAGTTCTTC. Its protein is CASSDLAGWHEQFF.

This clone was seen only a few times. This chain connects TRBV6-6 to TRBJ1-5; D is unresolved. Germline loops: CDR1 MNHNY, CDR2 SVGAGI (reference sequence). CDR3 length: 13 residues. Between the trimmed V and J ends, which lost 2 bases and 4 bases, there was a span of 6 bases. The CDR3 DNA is TGTGCCAGCAGTTACACAGATAATCAGCCCCAGCATTTT. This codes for CASSYTDNQPQHF.

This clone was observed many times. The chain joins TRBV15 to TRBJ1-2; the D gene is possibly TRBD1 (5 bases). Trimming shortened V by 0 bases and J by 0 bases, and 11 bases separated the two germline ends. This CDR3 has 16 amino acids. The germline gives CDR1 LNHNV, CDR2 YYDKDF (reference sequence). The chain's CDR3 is CATSRDWGSANYGYTF. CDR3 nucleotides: TGTGCCACCAGCAGAGATTGGGGCTCCGCTAACTATGGCTACACCTTC.

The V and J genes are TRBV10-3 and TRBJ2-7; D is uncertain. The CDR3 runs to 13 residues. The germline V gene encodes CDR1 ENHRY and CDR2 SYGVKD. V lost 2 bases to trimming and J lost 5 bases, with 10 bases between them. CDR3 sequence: CAISERGSHEQYF. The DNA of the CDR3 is TGTGCCATCAGTGAGAGAGGAAGCCACGAGCAGTACTTC.

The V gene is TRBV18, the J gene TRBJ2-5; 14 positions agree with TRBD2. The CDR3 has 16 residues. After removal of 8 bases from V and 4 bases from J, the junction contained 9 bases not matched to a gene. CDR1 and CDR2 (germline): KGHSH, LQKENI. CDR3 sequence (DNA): TGTGCCAGCACGAAGGGACTAGCGGGGGATTCAGAGACCCAGTACTTC. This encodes CASTKGLAGDSETQYF.

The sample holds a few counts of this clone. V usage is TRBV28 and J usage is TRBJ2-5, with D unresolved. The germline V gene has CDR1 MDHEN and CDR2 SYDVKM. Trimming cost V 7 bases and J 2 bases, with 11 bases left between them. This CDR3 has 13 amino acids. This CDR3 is CASTLHNQETQYF. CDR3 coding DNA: TGTGCCAGCACCCTTCACAATCAAGAGACCCAGTACTTC.

The CDR3 loop is CSVEDFLYEQYF. CDR3 DNA: TGCAGCGTTGAAGACTTCCTCTACGAGCAGTACTTC. This rearrangement joins TRBV29-1 to TRBJ2-7; no firm D call. The CDR3 has 12 residues. CDR1 SQVTM and CDR2 ANQGSEA come from the germline V gene. V was clipped by 0 bases and J by 3 bases, with 6 bases between them.

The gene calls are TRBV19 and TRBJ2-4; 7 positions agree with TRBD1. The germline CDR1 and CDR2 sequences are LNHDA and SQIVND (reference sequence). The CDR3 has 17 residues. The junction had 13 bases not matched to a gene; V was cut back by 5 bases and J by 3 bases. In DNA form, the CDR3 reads TGTGCCAGTAGTCTCCTACAGGGGTATGTTAGCAAAAACATTCAGTACTTC. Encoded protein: CASSLLQGYVSKNIQYF. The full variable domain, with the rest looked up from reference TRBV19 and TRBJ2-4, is DGGITQSPKYLFRKEGQNVTLSCEQNLNHDAMYWYRQDPGQGLRLIYYSQIVNDFQKGDIAEGYSVSREKKESFPLTVTSAQKNPTAFYLCASSLLQGYVSKNIQYFGAGTRLSVL.

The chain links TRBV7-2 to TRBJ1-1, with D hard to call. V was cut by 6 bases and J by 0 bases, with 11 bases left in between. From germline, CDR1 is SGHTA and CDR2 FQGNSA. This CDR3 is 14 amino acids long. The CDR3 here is CASRAGPMNTEAFF. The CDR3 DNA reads TGTGCCAGCAGGGCTGGGCCTATGAACACTGAAGCTTTCTTT.

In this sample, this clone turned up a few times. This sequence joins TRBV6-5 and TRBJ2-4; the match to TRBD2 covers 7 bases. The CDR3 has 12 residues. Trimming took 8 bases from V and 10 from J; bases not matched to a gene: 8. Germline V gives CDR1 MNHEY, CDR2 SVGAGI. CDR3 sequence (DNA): TGTGCCAGCCGGGGGGAGGGTAGGATTCAGTACTTC. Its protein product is CASRGEGRIQYF.

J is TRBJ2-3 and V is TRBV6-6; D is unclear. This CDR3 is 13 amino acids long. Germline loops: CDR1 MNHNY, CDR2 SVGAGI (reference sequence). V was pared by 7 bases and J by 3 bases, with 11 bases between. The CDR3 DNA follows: TGTGCCAGCAACCAACCGGGTACAGATACGCAGTATTTT. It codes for CASNQPGTDTQYF.

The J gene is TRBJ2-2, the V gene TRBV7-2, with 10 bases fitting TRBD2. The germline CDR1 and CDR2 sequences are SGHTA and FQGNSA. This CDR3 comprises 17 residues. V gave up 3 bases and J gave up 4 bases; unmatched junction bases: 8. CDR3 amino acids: CASSFGLAEALTGELFF. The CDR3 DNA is TGTGCCAGCAGCTTCGGACTAGCGGAGGCGCTCACCGGGGAGCTGTTTTTT.

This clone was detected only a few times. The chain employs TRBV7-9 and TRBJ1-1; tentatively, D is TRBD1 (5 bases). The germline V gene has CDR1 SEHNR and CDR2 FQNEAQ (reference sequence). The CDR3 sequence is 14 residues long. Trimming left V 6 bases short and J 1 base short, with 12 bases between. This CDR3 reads CASRSGQGNTEAFF. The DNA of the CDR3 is TGTGCCAGCAGGTCCGGGCAGGGGAACACTGAAGCTTTCTTT.

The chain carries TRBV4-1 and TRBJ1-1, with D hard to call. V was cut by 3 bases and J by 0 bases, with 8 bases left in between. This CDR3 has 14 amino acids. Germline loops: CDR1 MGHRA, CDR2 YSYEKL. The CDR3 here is CASSQNEMNTEAFF. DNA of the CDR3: TGCGCCAGCAGCCAGAACGAGATGAACACTGAAGCTTTCTTT.

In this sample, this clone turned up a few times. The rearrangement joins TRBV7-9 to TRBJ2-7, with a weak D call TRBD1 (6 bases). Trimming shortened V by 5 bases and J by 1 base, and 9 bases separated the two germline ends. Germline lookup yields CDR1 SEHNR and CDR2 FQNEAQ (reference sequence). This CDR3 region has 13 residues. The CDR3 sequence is CASSIDRSYEQYF. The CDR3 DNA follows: TGTGCCAGCAGCATAGACAGGTCCTACGAGCAGTACTTC.

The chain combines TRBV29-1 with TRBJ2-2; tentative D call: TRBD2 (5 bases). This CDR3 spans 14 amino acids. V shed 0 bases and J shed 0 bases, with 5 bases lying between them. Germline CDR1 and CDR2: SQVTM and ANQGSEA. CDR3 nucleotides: TGCAGCGTTGAAGAGGGAGCGAACACCGGGGAGCTGTTTTTT. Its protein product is CSVEEGANTGELFF.

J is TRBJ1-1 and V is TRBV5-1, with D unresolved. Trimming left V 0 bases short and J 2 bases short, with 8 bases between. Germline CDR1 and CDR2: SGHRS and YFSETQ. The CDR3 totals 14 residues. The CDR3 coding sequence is TGCGCCAGCAGCTTGGGCGAGCTTAACACTGAAGCTTTCTTT. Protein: CASSLGELNTEAFF.

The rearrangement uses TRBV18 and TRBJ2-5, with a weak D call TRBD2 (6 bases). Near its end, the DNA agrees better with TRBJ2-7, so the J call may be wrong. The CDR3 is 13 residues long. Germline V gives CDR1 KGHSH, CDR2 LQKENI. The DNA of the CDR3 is TGTGCCAGCTCCTCAAGGTCGGGGGACGAGCAGTACTTC. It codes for CASSSRSGDEQYF.

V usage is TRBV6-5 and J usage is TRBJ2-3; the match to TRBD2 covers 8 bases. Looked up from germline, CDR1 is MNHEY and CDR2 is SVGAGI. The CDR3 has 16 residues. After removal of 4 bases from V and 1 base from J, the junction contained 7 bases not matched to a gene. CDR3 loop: CASSSPRGGGTDTQYF. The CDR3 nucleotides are TGTGCCAGCAGTTCCCCTCGGGGGGGCGGCACAGATACGCAGTATTTT.

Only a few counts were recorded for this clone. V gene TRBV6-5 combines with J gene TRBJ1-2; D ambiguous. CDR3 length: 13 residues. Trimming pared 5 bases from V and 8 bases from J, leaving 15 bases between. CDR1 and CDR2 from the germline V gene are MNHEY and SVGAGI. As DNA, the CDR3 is TGTGCCAGCAGTCCTCCGACGGGTCAAGGCTACACCTTC. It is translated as CASSPPTGQGYTF.

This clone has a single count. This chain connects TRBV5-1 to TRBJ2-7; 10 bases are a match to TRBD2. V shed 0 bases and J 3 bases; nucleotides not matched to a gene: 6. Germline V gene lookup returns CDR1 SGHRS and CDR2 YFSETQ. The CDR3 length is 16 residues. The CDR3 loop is CASSLVPLAGVYEQYF. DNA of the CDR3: TGCGCCAGCAGCTTGGTACCTCTAGCGGGAGTCTACGAGCAGTACTTC.

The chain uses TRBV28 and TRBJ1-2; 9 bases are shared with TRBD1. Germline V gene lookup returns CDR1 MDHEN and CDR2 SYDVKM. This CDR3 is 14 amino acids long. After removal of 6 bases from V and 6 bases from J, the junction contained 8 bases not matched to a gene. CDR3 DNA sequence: TGTGCCAGCAGACCCACAGGGGGCGCCGATGGCTACACCTTC. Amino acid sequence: CASRPTGGADGYTF.

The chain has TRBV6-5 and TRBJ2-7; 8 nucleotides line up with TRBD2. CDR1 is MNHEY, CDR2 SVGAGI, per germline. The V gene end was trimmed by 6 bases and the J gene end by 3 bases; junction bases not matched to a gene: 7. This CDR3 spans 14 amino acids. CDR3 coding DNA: TGTGCCAGCAGCCAAGCGGGGGAGAGCTACGAGCAGTACTTC. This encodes CASSQAGESYEQYF.

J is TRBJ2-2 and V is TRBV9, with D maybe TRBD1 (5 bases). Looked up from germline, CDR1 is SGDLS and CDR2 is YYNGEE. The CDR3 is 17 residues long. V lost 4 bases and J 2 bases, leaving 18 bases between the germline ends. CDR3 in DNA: TGTGCCAGCAGCTCCCCCCTAGGGGTCGGAAACACCGGGGAGCTGTTTTTT. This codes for CASSSPLGVGNTGELFF.

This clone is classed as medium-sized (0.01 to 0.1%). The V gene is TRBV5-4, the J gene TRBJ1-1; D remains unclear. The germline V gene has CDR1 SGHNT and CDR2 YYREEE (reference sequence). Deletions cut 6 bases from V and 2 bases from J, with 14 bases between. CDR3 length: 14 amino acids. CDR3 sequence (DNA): TGTGCCAGCACCGGGTTCGGGATCAACACTGAAGCTTTCTTT. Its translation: CASTGFGINTEAFF.

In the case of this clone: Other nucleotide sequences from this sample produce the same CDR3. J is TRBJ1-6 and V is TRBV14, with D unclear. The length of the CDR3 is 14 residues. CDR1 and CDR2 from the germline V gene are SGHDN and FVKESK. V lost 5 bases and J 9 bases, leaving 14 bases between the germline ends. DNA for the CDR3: TGTGCCAGCAGCTCCGACATCCTCGGTTCACCCCTCCACTTT. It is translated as CASSSDILGSPLHF.

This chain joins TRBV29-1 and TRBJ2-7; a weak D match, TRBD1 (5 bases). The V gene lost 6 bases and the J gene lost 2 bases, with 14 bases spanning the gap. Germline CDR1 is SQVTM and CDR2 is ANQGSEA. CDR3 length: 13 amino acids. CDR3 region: CSVVGPGAYEQYF. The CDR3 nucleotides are TGCAGCGTCGTGGGGCCAGGAGCCTACGAGCAGTACTTC.

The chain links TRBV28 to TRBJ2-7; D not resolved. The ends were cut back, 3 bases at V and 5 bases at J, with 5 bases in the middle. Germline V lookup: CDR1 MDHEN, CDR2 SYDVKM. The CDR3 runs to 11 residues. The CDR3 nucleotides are TGTGCCAGCAGTTTGAGCGACGAGCAGTACTTC. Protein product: CASSLSDEQYF.

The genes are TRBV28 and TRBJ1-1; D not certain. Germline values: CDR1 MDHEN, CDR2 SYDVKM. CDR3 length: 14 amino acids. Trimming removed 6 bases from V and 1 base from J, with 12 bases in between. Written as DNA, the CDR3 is TGTGCCAGCAGCGGAGGGCGGCCGAACACTGAAGCTTTCTTT. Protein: CASSGGRPNTEAFF.

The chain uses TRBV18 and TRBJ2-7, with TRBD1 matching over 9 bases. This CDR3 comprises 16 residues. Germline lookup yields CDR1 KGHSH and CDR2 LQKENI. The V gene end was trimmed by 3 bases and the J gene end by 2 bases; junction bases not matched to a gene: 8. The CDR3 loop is CASSPARGTGTYEQYF. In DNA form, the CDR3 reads TGTGCCAGCTCACCCGCGCGGGGGACAGGGACCTACGAGCAGTACTTC.